What follows are 4 T cell receptor beta chains derived from one specimen sequenced in a study of T cell repertoires in cytomegalovirus infection. Using its own MiXCR run on the reads, TCRdb lists one record per CDR3 protein. Of under 300,000 distinct CDR3 sequences listed, approximately 15% are singletons. What was sequenced was CD8+ T cells from PBMCs. The source is a human donor in good health (CMV status not recorded). Some clones in this sample may be carry-over from other donors' samples.

This clonotype was observed a handful of times. The chain combines TRBV7-9 with TRBJ2-1; 8 bases are shared with TRBD1. V shed 5 bases, J shed 6 bases, and the junction held 12 bases outside the gene matches. The CDR3 runs to 16 residues. In germline, CDR1 is SEHNR, CDR2 FQNEAQ (reference sequence). This CDR3 reads CASSQTLRGLGNEQFF. CDR3 DNA sequence: TGTGCCAGCAGCCAAACCCTCAGGGGGCTTGGCAATGAGCAGTTCTTC.

This clonotype was picked up a small number of times. The rearrangement links TRBV14 to TRBJ2-7, with D possibly TRBD1 on 6 matching bases. The length of the CDR3 is 15 residues. The V and J ends lost 0 bases and 3 bases respectively, with 12 bases between them. Germline CDR1 and CDR2: SGHDN and FVKESK. The CDR3 is CASSQDFGRGYEQYF. Here the CDR3 DNA reads TGTGCCAGCAGCCAAGATTTTGGCAGGGGCTACGAGCAGTACTTC.

This clonotype was observed many times. V gene TRBV7-8 combines with J gene TRBJ2-7, with D perhaps TRBD2 (6 bases). V gave up 3 bases and J gave up 3 bases, with 18 bases separating them. The length of the CDR3 is 16 residues. Germline CDR1 reads SGHVS; CDR2 reads FQNEAQ. The CDR3 sequence: CASSFWGVSGSYEQYF. The CDR3 DNA follows: TGTGCCAGCAGCTTTTGGGGGGTATCGGGGAGCTACGAGCAGTACTTC. Full variable domain (remainder filled in from reference TRBV7-8 and TRBJ2-7): GAGVSQSPRYKVAKRGQDVALRCDPISGHVSLFWYQQALGQGPEFLTYFQNEAQLDKSGLPSDRFFAERPEGSVSTLKIQRTQQEDSAVYLCASSFWGVSGSYEQYFGPGTRLTVT.

J is TRBJ2-4 and V is TRBV6-5; D unresolved. Per germline, CDR1 MNHEY and CDR2 SVGAGI. This CDR3 region has 13 residues. The V end was cut by 6 bases, the J end by 2 bases, with 8 bases between. CDR3: CASRPLTKNIQYF. CDR3 bases: TGTGCCAGCAGACCATTGACCAAAAACATTCAGTACTTC.